This TCR beta chain appears in the sequencing data of a study of vaccination and CD4 T cells after COVID-19 (dated by TCRdb to 2022 to 2024). Turning to the overall study: SARS-CoV-2 positivity had been established in the convalescent patients by nasal swab PCR, and mild disease was recorded in several of these patients and severe disease in one. Post-COVID blood samples were collected from convalescent patients a median of approximately 100 days after diagnosis, with a range of about 30 to 180 days. Participants received two doses of either the Pfizer-BioNTech BNT162b2 vaccine (n=8) or the Moderna mRNA-1273 vaccine (n=2). Post-vaccine blood samples were obtained a median of about 72 days after the second vaccine dose, with a range of about 13 to 241 days. Culture stimuli were overlapping spike peptide pools from SARS-CoV-2 and from the common cold coronaviruses HCoV-NL63, HCoV-OC43 and HCoV-229E. In control cultures, a CEFX viral epitope pool was used as positive control, an HIV-1 Nef peptide pool was used as negative control, or no peptide was added. The convalescent cohort included six males and four females, with two Hispanic individuals, seven Caucasians, two Asians and one multiracial person. In around 9 COVID-19 convalescent patients and a few infection-naive healthy vaccine recipients, researchers compared the spike-specific CD4+ TCR repertoire from before mRNA vaccination with the repertoire from after. Overall study outcomes, separate from this receptor: Of the vaccine-specific clones in convalescent patients, 304 of 307, or nearly all, reacted only to SARS-CoV-2 spike and did not cross-react with common cold coronaviruses. The median number of SARS-CoV-2-reactive clonotypes rose from 21 after infection to some 37 after vaccination, but the change was not significant. Among convalescent patients, a median about 86% of the SARS-CoV-2-reactive clones seen after vaccination appeared only after vaccination, which suggests priming specific to the vaccine. Only a relatively small number of convalescent patients were included in the study, and early timepoints following natural infection were not analyzed.

This clonotype was recorded a few times. The target of this receptor is not known. No qualities accompany the bases; no much larger clone lies one base away. In the paper's terms, the treatment or condition label means: roughly 10-day PBMC culture with coronavirus spike peptide pools or control peptides (ViraFEST assay). The ViraFEST assay, used in the study, expanded antigen-specific T cells with peptide pools and then identified the expanded clonotypes through TCR sequencing. The convalescent patients' positive SARS-CoV-2 PCR tests were from March to December 2020, which was before the Alpha, Beta and Delta variants emerged in the United States. Each well held 2.2 million or so PBMCs cultured in IMDM containing roughly 5% human AB serum and 9 to 10 IU/ml IL-2, with about 10 ug/ml peptide pools added. On days 3 and 7, half of the culture medium was replaced with fresh IL-2-containing medium. Once the cells had been in culture for ten to eleven days, the EasySep CD4+ T cell isolation kit was used to isolate CD4+ T cells by negative selection. Ficoll-Paque Plus gradient centrifugation was used to isolate PBMCs from whole blood, and the isolated PBMCs were then either used fresh or cryopreserved at -140C. Each culture condition was generally run in triplicate wells.

The method was PCR. At the Johns Hopkins FTIC core, DNA from the cultured CD4+ T cells underwent TCR sequencing with the Oncomine TCR Beta short-read assay. The QIAamp micro DNA kit was used to extract genomic DNA from the cultured CD4+ T cells. The Oncomine TCR Beta libraries from cultured CD4+ T cells were pooled using unique dual indexes and then sequenced on an Illumina iSeq 100. On the authors' methods: Non-productive sequences were filtered out, and CDR3s that did not start with C, did not end with F or W, or were shorter than 7 amino acids were discarded. Antigen-specific clonotypes were identified with the MANAFEST web application by comparing peptide-stimulated wells with reference and other culture wells. An FDR below 0.05, an odds ratio above 5, and a productive frequency above 0.1% in at least two of three replicate wells were required for clones to be considered positive. A clonotype counted as cross-reactive if it showed significant expansion both in the SARS-CoV-2 spike wells and in at least one common cold coronavirus spike condition. CDR3 homology was assessed with Levenshtein distances (stringdist) and unrooted phylogenetic trees (ape) in R version 3.6.1. TCRdb redid the processing of the public reads, applying fastp at Q25 and MiXCR, and retained in-frame beta chains. Records with the same CDR3 protein are collapsed into one entry carrying the most frequent genes and DNA. These V and J calls derive from TCRdb rather than the authors' analysis. Counted in this sample were 3,500 to 4,500 distinct CDR3 sequences; around 17% of them appeared once. The top ten constitute 11% to 15% of the sample.

Deletion took 7 bases off V and 9 bases off J, with a span of 19 bases between the germline ends. The CDR3 runs 15 amino acids, cysteine and phenylalanine included. The retained sequence is limited to the CDR3, 45 bases, with the frame set at the first base. The sequence was collected from a human donor who had recovered from COVID-19. The sequence is built from TRBV12-3 or TRBV12-4 and TRBJ1-6; the D gene assignment is ambiguous. Sequencing was carried out using CD4+ T cells from blood, cultured in vitro. The CDR3 amino acid sequence is: CASTPTQAGTSPLHF. Here is the DNA: TGTGCCAGCACCCCGACGCAAGCTGGTACTTCACCCCTCCACTTT.